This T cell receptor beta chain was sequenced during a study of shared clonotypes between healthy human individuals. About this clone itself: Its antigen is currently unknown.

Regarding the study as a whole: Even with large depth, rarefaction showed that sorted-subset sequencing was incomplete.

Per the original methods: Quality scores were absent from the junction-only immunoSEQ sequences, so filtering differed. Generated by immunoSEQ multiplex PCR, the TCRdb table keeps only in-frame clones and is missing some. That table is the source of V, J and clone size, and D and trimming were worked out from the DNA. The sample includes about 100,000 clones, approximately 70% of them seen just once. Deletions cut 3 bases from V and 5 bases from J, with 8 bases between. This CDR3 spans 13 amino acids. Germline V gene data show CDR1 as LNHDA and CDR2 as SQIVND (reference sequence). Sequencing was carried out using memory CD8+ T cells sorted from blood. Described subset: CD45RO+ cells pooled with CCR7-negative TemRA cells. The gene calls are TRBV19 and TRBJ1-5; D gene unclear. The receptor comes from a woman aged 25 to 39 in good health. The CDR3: CASSIRGYQPQHF. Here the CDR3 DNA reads TGTGCCAGTAGTATCCGGGGATATCAGCCCCAGCATTTT.